Below are 4 T cell receptor beta chains sequenced from a single sample in a study of T cells after posttransplantation cyclophosphamide. This table comes from immunoSEQ multiplex PCR, and its TCRdb copy is limited to in-frame clones, with some not included. The data show about 8,000 clones, 90% seen once. Cyclophosphamide on days +3 and +4 followed busulfan-fludarabine conditioning and a marrow graft. The sample in question was CD4+ T cells sorted from blood, obtained approximately 1,300 days after allogeneic stem cell transplant with posttransplant cyclophosphamide. Source of these receptors: a female patient aged 50 to 65 who received an allogeneic stem cell transplant from a related donor, was CMV-positive, and had no GVHD. Part of the T cell pool may stem from the graft donor.

The rearrangement links TRBV7-3 to TRBJ1-1; D call uncertain. CDR1 and CDR2 (germline): SGHTA, FQGTGA. Deletions cut 0 bases from V and 8 bases from J, with 16 bases between. The CDR3 extends over 15 amino acids. CDR3 sequence (DNA): TGTGCCAGCAGCTTAACGGGAGCCGTCGGTTCCGAAGCTTTCTTT. As protein: CASSLTGAVGSEAFF.

For the CDR3, the DNA is TGTGCCAGCAGTTACTCGGTACTAGCGGAGAACTACGAGCAGTACTTC. Translation: CASSYSVLAENYEQYF. This sequence joins TRBV6-5 and TRBJ2-7; 8 bases agree with TRBD2. V gave up 0 bases and J gave up 3 bases; unmatched junction bases: 7. This CDR3 has 16 amino acids. Germline loops: CDR1 MNHEY, CDR2 SVGAGI.

The chain couples TRBV29-1 to TRBJ2-5; 8 positions agree with TRBD1. Germline CDR1 and CDR2: SQVTM and ANQGSEA. V dropped 8 bases and J dropped 5; count of bases not matched to a gene: 10. The CDR3 sequence is 13 residues long. This CDR3 is CSFRTGRAETQYF. The CDR3 DNA follows: TGCAGCTTCCGGACAGGGCGAGCGGAGACCCAGTACTTC. Based on the CDR3 plus reference TRBV29-1 and TRBJ2-5, the full variable domain is SAVISQKPSRDICQRGTSLTIQCQVDSQVTMMFWYRQQPGQSLTLIATANQGSEATYESGFVIDKFPISRPNLTFSTLTVSNMSPEDSSIYLCSFRTGRAETQYFGPGTRLLVL.

The chain couples TRBV11-2 to TRBJ2-3; no reliable D call. In germline, CDR1 is SGHAT, CDR2 FQNNGV. Trimming stripped 6 bases from V and 0 bases from J, with 7 bases between. This CDR3 region has 13 residues. The DNA for the CDR3 is TGTGCCAGCAGTTTCCCGAGCACAGATACGCAGTATTTT. It encodes CASSFPSTDTQYF.